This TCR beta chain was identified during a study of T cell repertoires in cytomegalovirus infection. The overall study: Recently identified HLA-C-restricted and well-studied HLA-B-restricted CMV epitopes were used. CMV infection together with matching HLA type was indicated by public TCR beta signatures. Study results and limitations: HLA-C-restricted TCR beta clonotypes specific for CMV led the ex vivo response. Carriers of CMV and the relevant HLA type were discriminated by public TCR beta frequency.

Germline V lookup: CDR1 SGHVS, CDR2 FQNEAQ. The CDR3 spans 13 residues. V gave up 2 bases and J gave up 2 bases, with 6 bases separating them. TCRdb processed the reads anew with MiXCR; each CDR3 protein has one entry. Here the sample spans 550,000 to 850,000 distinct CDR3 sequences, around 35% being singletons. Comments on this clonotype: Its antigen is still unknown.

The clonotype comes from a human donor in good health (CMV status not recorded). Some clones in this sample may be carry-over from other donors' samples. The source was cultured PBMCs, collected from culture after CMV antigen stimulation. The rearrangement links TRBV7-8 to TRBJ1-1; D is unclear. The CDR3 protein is CASSLRINTEAFF. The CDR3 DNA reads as TGTGCCAGCAGCTTACGCATAAACACTGAAGCTTTCTTT. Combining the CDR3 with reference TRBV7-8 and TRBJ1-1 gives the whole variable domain GAGVSQSPRYKVAKRGQDVALRCDPISGHVSLFWYQQALGQGPEFLTYFQNEAQLDKSGLPSDRFFAERPEGSVSTLKIQRTQQEDSAVYLCASSLRINTEAFFGQGTRLTVV.